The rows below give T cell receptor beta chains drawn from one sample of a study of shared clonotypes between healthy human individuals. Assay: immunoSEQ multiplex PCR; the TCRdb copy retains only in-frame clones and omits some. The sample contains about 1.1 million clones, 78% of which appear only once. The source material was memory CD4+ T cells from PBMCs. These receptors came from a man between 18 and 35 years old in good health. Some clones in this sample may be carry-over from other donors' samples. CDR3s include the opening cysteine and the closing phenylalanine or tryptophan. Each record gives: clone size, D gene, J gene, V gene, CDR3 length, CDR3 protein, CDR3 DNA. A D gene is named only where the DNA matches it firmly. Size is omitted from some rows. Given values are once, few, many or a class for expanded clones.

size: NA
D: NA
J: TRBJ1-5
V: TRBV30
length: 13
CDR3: CAWSVRAGQPQHF
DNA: TGTGCCTGGAGTGTTAGGGCGGGTCAGCCCCAGCATTTT

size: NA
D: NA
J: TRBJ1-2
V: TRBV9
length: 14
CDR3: CASSTTATYYGYTF
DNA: TGTGCCAGCAGCACGACAGCGACGTACTATGGCTACACCTTC

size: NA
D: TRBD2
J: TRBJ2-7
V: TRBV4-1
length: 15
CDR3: CASSRGLADSYEQYF
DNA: TGCGCCAGCAGCCGAGGACTAGCGGACTCCTACGAGCAGTACTTC

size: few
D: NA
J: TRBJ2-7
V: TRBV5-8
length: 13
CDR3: CASQRDTSYEQYF
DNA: TGTGCCAGCCAGAGGGACACTTCCTACGAGCAGTACTTC

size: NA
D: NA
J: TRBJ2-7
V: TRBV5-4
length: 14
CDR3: CASSLSASDYEQYF
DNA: TGTGCCAGCAGCTTGTCCGCTAGCGATTACGAGCAGTACTTC

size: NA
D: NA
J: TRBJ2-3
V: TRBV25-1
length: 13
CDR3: CASSDGRTDTQYF
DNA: TGTGCCAGCAGTGATGGCCGGACAGATACGCAGTATTTT

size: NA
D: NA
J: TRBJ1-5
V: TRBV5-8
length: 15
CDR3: CASSLDRRGNQPQHF
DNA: TGTGCCAGCAGCTTGGATCGCAGGGGTAATCAGCCCCAGCATTTT

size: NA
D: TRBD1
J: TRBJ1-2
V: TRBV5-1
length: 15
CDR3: CASRREDRAGYGYTF
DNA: TGCGCCAGCAGGAGGGAGGACAGGGCGGGCTATGGCTACACCTTC

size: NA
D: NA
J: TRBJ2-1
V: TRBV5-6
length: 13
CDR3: CASSFLAANEQFF
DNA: TGTGCCAGCAGCTTCCTTGCAGCGAATGAGCAGTTCTTC

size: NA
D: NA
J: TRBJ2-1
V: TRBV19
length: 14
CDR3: CASSIDLDSNEQFF
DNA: TGTGCCAGTAGTATAGACCTCGACTCGAATGAGCAGTTCTTC

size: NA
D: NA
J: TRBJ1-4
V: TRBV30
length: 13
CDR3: CAWSGGPRRKLFF
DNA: TGTGCCTGGAGTGGAGGGCCAAGAAGAAAACTGTTTTTT

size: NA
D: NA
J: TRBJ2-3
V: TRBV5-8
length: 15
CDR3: CASSLVASGTDTQYF
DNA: TGTGCCAGCAGCTTGGTGGCTAGCGGCACAGATACGCAGTATTTT

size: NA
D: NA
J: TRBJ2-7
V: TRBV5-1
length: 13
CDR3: CASSFSRTYEQYF
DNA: TGCGCCAGCAGCTTCAGCAGAACCTACGAGCAGTACTTC

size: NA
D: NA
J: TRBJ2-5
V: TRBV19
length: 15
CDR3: CASSIASAGGETQYF
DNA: TGTGCCAGTAGTATAGCATCGGCAGGGGGGGAGACCCAGTACTTC

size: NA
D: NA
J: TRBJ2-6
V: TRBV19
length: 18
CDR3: CASSTFRGDYSGANVLTF
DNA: TGTGCCAGTAGTACCTTCAGGGGGGACTACTCTGGGGCCAACGTCCTGACTTTC

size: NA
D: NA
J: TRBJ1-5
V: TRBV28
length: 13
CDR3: CASRWGRDQPQHF
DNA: TGTGCCAGCAGGTGGGGCAGGGACCAGCCCCAGCATTTT

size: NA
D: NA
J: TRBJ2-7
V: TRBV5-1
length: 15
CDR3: CASSLVGPSPYEQYF
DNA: TGCGCCAGCTCCCTGGTAGGGCCATCGCCCTACGAGCAGTACTTC

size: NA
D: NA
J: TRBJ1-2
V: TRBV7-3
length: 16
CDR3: CASSLTALYPAGGYTF
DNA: TGTGCCAGCAGCTTAACGGCTCTGTACCCCGCGGGGGGCTACACCTTC

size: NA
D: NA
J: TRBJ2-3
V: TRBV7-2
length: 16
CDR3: CASSTRGVQTTDTQYF
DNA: TGTGCCAGCAGCACTAGGGGTGTTCAAACCACAGATACGCAGTATTTT

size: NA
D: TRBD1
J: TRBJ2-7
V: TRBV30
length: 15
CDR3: CAWSPTDRVDYEQYF
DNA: TGTGCCTGGAGTCCAACGGACAGGGTCGACTACGAGCAGTACTTC

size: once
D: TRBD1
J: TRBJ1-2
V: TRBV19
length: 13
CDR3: CASSRDRDYGYTF
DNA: TGTGCCAGTAGTAGAGACAGGGACTATGGCTACACCTTC

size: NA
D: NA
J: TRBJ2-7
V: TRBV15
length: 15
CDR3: CATSRDLGSSYEQYF
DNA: TGTGCCACCAGCAGAGATCTAGGGAGCTCCTACGAGCAGTACTTC

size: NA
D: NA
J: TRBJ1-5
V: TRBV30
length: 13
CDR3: CAWSVDGDQPQHF
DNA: TGTGCCTGGAGTGTGGATGGGGACCAGCCCCAGCATTTT

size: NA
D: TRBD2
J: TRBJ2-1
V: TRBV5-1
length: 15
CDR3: CASSLGTSSLGEQFF
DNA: TGCGCCAGCAGCTTAGGGACTAGCAGCTTAGGAGAGCAGTTCTTC

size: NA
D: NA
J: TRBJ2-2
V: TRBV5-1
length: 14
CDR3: CASSQNGNTGELFF
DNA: TGCGCCAGCAGCCAGAACGGGAACACCGGGGAGCTGTTTTTT

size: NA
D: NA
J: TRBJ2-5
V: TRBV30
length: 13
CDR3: CAWSVLGVATQYF
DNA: TGTGCCTGGAGTGTACTGGGGGTGGCGACCCAGTACTTC

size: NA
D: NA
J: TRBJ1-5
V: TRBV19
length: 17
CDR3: CASSIGLWEGRNQPQHF
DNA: TGTGCCAGTAGTATAGGGCTTTGGGAGGGCCGCAATCAGCCCCAGCATTTT